This T cell receptor (beta chain) was sequenced in a study of T cell changes during pregnancy in multiple sclerosis. Method: immunoSEQ multiplex PCR; TCRdb's copy keeps in-frame clones and lacks some. This sample has more than 55,000 clones, with roughly nine tenths found just once. The V end lost 11 bases, the J end lost 1 base, and 9 bases lay between the germline ends. Germline CDR1 is LGHNA and CDR2 is YNFKEQ. This CDR3 has 13 residues. This chain joins TRBV4-2 and TRBJ2-6, with D possibly TRBD1 on 5 matching bases. Sequences were derived from peripheral blood, sampled in the third trimester of pregnancy. This receptor was taken from a female donor in good health, enrolled as a control in a pregnancy study. The CDR3 is CASGASGANVLTF. DNA for the CDR3: TGTGCCTCTGGGGCGTCTGGGGCCAACGTCCTGACTTTC.